The next 5 T cell receptor beta chains were all read from a single sample in a study of vaccination effects on CD4 cells after COVID-19. After expansion with viral peptide pools in the ViraFEST assay, antigen-specific CD4+ T cells were sequenced. Investigators separated out CD4+ T cells once less than 11 days of culture had passed. This person's SARS-CoV-2 infection, confirmed by PCR, occurred between March and December 2020. Data came from immunoSEQ multiplex PCR; TCRdb stores just in-frame clones and leaves some out. The table has fewer than 35,000 clones, approximately 72% seen once. Their specific antigens are unknown. Material: CD4+ T cells from PBMCs cultured with a peptide pool, obtained before COVID-19 vaccination. These receptors came from a human donor who had a prior SARS-CoV-2 infection.

This CDR3 is CANKNKRISYNEQFF. CDR3 in DNA: TGCGCCAACAAAAATAAGCGGATCTCCTACAATGAGCAGTTCTTC. This rearrangement joins TRBV10-1 to TRBJ2-1; tentative D call: TRBD2 (5 bases). This CDR3 is built from 15 residues. Germline V gene lookup returns CDR1 WNHNN and CDR2 SYGVQD (reference sequence). V lost 10 bases and J lost 0, with 16 bases in between.

The V and J genes are TRBV7-3 and TRBJ2-1; 8 bases line up with TRBD2. The CDR3 is made up of 16 amino acids. CDR1 is SGHTA, CDR2 FQGTGA, per germline. The J segment lost 3 bases and the V segment lost 2 bases, leaving 6 bases of the junction unmatched. The CDR3 is CASSLGAGTSYNEQFF. Written as DNA, the CDR3 is TGTGCCAGCAGCTTAGGGGCCGGGACTAGCTACAATGAGCAGTTCTTC.

The rearrangement links TRBV11-2 to TRBJ2-6, with D unresolved. CDR1 and CDR2 (germline): SGHAT, FQNNGV. CDR3 size: 15 residues. Trimming stripped 5 bases from V and 0 bases from J, with 8 bases between. The CDR3 sequence: CASSPYSSGANVLTF. The CDR3 coding sequence is TGTGCCAGCAGCCCATACAGCTCTGGGGCCAACGTCCTGACTTTC.

This chain connects TRBV20-1 to TRBJ2-5, with TRBD2 matching over 9 bases. V dropped 3 bases and J dropped 4; count of bases not matched to a gene: 3. Germline CDR1 is DFQATT and CDR2 is SNEGSKA (reference sequence). The CDR3 has 13 residues. DNA for the CDR3: TGCAGTGCTAGTCTACTAGCGGGAGAGACCCAGTACTTC. It specifies CSASLLAGETQYF.

The V call is TRBV15, the J call TRBJ2-7; the D is unclear. Trimming stripped 0 bases from V and 4 bases from J, with 7 bases between. The CDR3 totals 13 residues. Per germline, CDR1 LNHNV and CDR2 YYDKDF (reference sequence). The CDR3 loop reads CATSRDVVYEQYF. The CDR3 nucleotides read TGTGCCACCAGCAGAGATGTTGTTTACGAGCAGTACTTC.